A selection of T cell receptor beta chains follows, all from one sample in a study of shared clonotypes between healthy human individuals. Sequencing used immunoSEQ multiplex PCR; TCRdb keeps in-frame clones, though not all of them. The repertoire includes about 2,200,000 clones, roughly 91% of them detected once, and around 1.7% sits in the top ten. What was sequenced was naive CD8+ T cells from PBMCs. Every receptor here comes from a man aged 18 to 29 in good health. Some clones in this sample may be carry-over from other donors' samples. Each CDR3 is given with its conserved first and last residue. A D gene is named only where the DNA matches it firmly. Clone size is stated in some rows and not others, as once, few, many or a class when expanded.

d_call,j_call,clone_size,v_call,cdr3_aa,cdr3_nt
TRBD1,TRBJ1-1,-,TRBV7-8,CASRTHQTGQGKMNTEAFF,TGTGCCAGCAGGACACACCAGACGGGACAGGGGAAGATGAACACTGAAGCTTTCTTT
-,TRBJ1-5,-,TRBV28,CASSVPLTGWVGNQPQHF,TGTGCCAGCAGTGTCCCGCTAACAGGTTGGGTTGGCAATCAGCCCCAGCATTTT
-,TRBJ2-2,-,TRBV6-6,CASRTPRTGTGELFF,TGTGCCAGCAGAACACCGAGAACAGGGACCGGGGAGCTGTTTTTT
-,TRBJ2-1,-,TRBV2,CASSEGEWSGSYNEQFF,TGTGCCAGCAGTGAAGGAGAGTGGAGCGGTTCCTACAATGAGCAGTTCTTC
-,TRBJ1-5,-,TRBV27,CASSRRGQPQHF,TGTGCCAGCAGCCGCAGGGGCCAGCCCCAGCATTTT
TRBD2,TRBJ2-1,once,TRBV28,CASSFPGTSGTLGEQFF,TGTGCCAGCAGTTTTCCCGGGACTAGCGGGACCCTGGGAGAGCAGTTCTTC
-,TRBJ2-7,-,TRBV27,CASSTDSPSTSEQYF,TGTGCCAGCAGTACGGACTCGCCTTCTACGAGCGAGCAGTACTTC
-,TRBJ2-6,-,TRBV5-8,CAKDGTPRAGANVLTF,TGTGCCAAGGACGGGACACCCAGGGCTGGGGCCAACGTCCTGACTTTC
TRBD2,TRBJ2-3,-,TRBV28,CASSFHPTSGSTDTQYF,TGTGCCAGCAGTTTCCACCCGACTAGCGGGAGCACAGATACGCAGTATTTT
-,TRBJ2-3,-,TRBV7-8,CASSLARVRADTQYF,TGTGCCAGCAGCTTAGCCCGCGTAAGGGCAGATACGCAGTATTTT
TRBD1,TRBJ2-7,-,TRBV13,CASSINRGEQYF,TGTGCCAGCAGCATAAACAGGGGCGAGCAGTACTTC
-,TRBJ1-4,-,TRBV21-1,CASSIRDLANEKLFF,TGTGCCAGCAGCATACGGGACTTGGCTAATGAAAAACTGTTTTTT
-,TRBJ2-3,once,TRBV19,CASASRSTDTQYF,TGTGCCAGCGCTAGCAGAAGCACAGATACGCAGTATTTT